A selection of T cell receptor beta chains follows, all from one sample in a study of blood T cell repertoires in COVID-19. Data came from immunoSEQ multiplex PCR; TCRdb stores just in-frame clones and leaves some out. The table records some 250,000 clones, just under 85% of them present only once. The sample consisted of peripheral blood. These receptors were collected from a woman of 80 years or more with acute or convalescent COVID-19. CDR3s include the opening cysteine and the closing phenylalanine or tryptophan. D genes are given only for firm matches. Clone size is not always given. Where it is, it says once, few, many or a class for expanded clones.

D gene	V gene	clone size	J gene	CDR3 DNA	CDR3 protein
NA	TRBV4-1	NA	TRBJ1-2	TGCGCCAGCAGCCAAGATCCCGGTAAATCGGGCTACACCTTC	CASSQDPGKSGYTF
TRBD2	TRBV19	NA	TRBJ2-3	TGTGCCAGTAGGACTAGCGGGGGGGCATCAGATACGCAGTATTTT	CASRTSGGASDTQYF
NA	TRBV24-1	NA	TRBJ2-3	TGTGCCACCAGTGATTCTACTTCCGGAGGGGGCTTCACAGATACGCAGTATTTT	CATSDSTSGGGFTDTQYF
NA	TRBV28	once	TRBJ2-7	TGTGCCAGCAGTTTGGGGAGGGCAGGGGCGGACGAGCAGTACTTC	CASSLGRAGADEQYF
TRBD1	TRBV23-1	NA	TRBJ2-3	TGCGCCAACCGGACAGGGGGGACAGATACGCAGTATTTT	CANRTGGTDTQYF
NA	TRBV19	NA	TRBJ1-1	TGTGCCAGTAGTATAGGTGTCGCTGAAGCTTTCTTT	CASSIGVAEAFF
NA	TRBV19	NA	TRBJ1-6	TGTGCCAGTAGTATTCTCGGACAAGAAGGAAATTCACCCCTCCACTTT	CASSILGQEGNSPLHF
NA	TRBV20-1	NA	TRBJ2-5	TGCAGTGCTAGAGCCGGAGAGACCCAGTACTTC	CSARAGETQYF
TRBD1	TRBV27	few	TRBJ1-4	TGTGCCAGCAGTTTCGACAGGGGACCTAATGAAAAACTGTTTTTT	CASSFDRGPNEKLFF
TRBD1	TRBV7-2	NA	TRBJ2-7	TGTGCCAGCAGCTTAGACAGGGGTAACGAGCAGTACTTC	CASSLDRGNEQYF
TRBD1	TRBV7-2	NA	TRBJ1-2	TGTGCCAGCAAACCACAACAGGGGGCCGGCTATGGCTACACCTTC	CASKPQQGAGYGYTF
TRBD2	TRBV28	NA	TRBJ2-1	TGTGCCAGCAGTTTAGGGGACTACCTATACAATGAGCAGTTCTTC	CASSLGDYLYNEQFF
TRBD1	TRBV30	NA	TRBJ2-1	TGTGCCTGGAGTGTAGGGGGACAGGGAGCCTACAATGAGCAGTTCTTC	CAWSVGGQGAYNEQFF
TRBD2	TRBV27	NA	TRBJ2-5	TGTGCCAGCAGTCCTCGCACTGCACTCTTGCGGGGGGGCGAAGAGACCCAGTACTTC	CASSPRTALLRGGEETQYF
NA	TRBV30	NA	TRBJ1-2	TGTGCCTGGAACCTGAAATCTCTAGGCAGTAACTATGGCTACACCTTC	CAWNLKSLGSNYGYTF
NA	TRBV19	NA	TRBJ1-5	TGTGCCAGTAAAAACAGGGTCGGCCAGCCCCAGCATTTT	CASKNRVGQPQHF
NA	TRBV5-1	NA	TRBJ2-5	TGCGCCAGCAGCTGGGGGGTAAGGGAGACCCAGTACTTC	CASSWGVRETQYF
TRBD1	TRBV28	NA	TRBJ1-1	TGTGCCAGCAGTTTACCCGGGACAGGGAACACTGAAGCTTTCTTT	CASSLPGTGNTEAFF
NA	TRBV11-2	NA	TRBJ2-3	TGTGCCAGCAGCTTAGGGGTGGGGGCGCTCCCTGATACGCAGTATTTT	CASSLGVGALPDTQYF
NA	TRBV2	NA	TRBJ1-1	TGTGCCAGCAGTGAAGCGCCAAGGCCCGGGGAGGTGAACACTGAAGCTTTCTTT	CASSEAPRPGEVNTEAFF
NA	TRBV2	NA	TRBJ1-1	TGTGCCAGCAGTGCGGCCAGGGGGAACACTGAAGCTTTCTTT	CASSAARGNTEAFF
NA	TRBV2	NA	TRBJ1-1	TGTGCCGCAGGGGTAGACAAGAACACTGAAGCTTTCTTT	CAAGVDKNTEAFF
TRBD1	TRBV7-9	NA	TRBJ1-6	TGTGCCAGCAGCTTCTCCGGACAGGGAGGCTCACCCCTCCACTTT	CASSFSGQGGSPLHF
TRBD2	TRBV5-1	NA	TRBJ2-5	TGCGCCAGCAGCAGCCTCCATAGCGGGGGGGCGGAGACCCAGTACTTC	CASSSLHSGGAETQYF
TRBD1	TRBV28	NA	TRBJ1-3	TGTGCCAGCCTCCCCCCCGCGCAGGGGGCGACTGGAAACACCATATATTTT	CASLPPAQGATGNTIYF
TRBD1	TRBV5-4	once	TRBJ2-5	TGTGCCAGCAGCTTGGGACAGGGGGAAAGGTACTTC	CASSLGQGERYF
TRBD1	TRBV11-2	NA	TRBJ2-2	TGTGCCAGCAGCTCTGGTGGGGCAGGGGGCGTCGGGGAGCTGTTTTTT	CASSSGGAGGVGELFF
TRBD2	TRBV4-2	NA	TRBJ2-1	TGTGCCAGCAGCCAAGATGGTCTAGCGGGGAGCTCCTACAATGAGCAGTTCTTC	CASSQDGLAGSSYNEQFF
NA	TRBV30	NA	TRBJ1-3	TGTGCCTGGAGTGTCGGTGGAGGCTCTGGAAACACCATATATTTT	CAWSVGGGSGNTIYF
TRBD1	TRBV6-5	NA	TRBJ1-2	TGTGCCACAACAGGGGGCGCGGTGGGCTACACCTTC	CATTGGAVGYTF
NA	TRBV6-5	NA	TRBJ2-3	TGTGCCAGCAGCGCCCCAGGGCCCACAGATACGCAGTATTTT	CASSAPGPTDTQYF
NA	TRBV6-1	NA	TRBJ1-2	TGTGCCAGCAGTGAACTGGTAGGGGCAAACTATGGCTACACCTTC	CASSELVGANYGYTF
TRBD2	TRBV28	NA	TRBJ2-7	TGTGCCAGCAGTAGCGGGGAAGGCTCCTACGAGCAGTACTTC	CASSSGEGSYEQYF
NA	TRBV18	NA	TRBJ1-4	TGTGCCAGCTCAATCCGGGTTGATGAAAAACTGTTTTTT	CASSIRVDEKLFF
TRBD1	TRBV10-3	NA	TRBJ1-2	TGTGCCACCCTCATCCACGGACAGGACCACTATGGCTACACCTTC	CATLIHGQDHYGYTF
NA	TRBV7-8	once	TRBJ2-7	TGTGCCAGCAGCTTAGGACAGGTTGTGGCTCTTGACTACGAGCAGTACTTC	CASSLGQVVALDYEQYF
NA	TRBV6-6	NA	TRBJ1-2	TGTGCCAGCACCCCCGGGGTCTATGGCTACACCTTC	CASTPGVYGYTF
TRBD1	TRBV25-1	NA	TRBJ1-6	TGTGCCAGCAGTGGACAGGGGAATAATTCACCCCTCCACTTT	CASSGQGNNSPLHF
NA	TRBV2	NA	TRBJ1-4	TGTGCCAGCAGTGGTGAACAGGTTGGCGAAAAACTGTTTTTT	CASSGEQVGEKLFF
NA	TRBV30	few	TRBJ2-2	TGTGCCTGGAAAGGCGGATCGAACACCGGGGAGCTGTTTTTT	CAWKGGSNTGELFF
NA	TRBV9	NA	TRBJ2-2	TGTGCCAGCAGCGTAGAACTGAACACCGGGGAGCTGTTTTTT	CASSVELNTGELFF
TRBD1	TRBV7-8	NA	TRBJ2-2	TGTGCCAGCAGCTTTGACACAGGGGGCGTAAGGAACACCGGGGAGCTGTTTTTT	CASSFDTGGVRNTGELFF
TRBD1	TRBV28	NA	TRBJ1-1	TGTGCCAGCAGTCTACAGGGGACTGAAGCTTTCTTT	CASSLQGTEAFF
NA	TRBV5-5	NA	TRBJ1-1	TGTGCCAGCAGCTTGTCGCCCGAGCACCGAACGGGGACTGAAGCTTTCTTT	CASSLSPEHRTGTEAFF
NA	TRBV19	NA	TRBJ1-5	TGTGCCAGTAGTATTAGGGGGGGCGGCCAGAATCAGCCCCAGCATTTT	CASSIRGGGQNQPQHF
TRBD2	TRBV3-1/TRBV3-2	NA	TRBJ2-5	TGTGCCAGCAGCCCAGGGACTAGGCGATTCCAAGAGACCCAGTACTTC	CASSPGTRRFQETQYF
TRBD1	TRBV6-5	NA	TRBJ1-4	TGTGCCAGCTTGAAAGGGGGCGCGGGTGAAAAACTGTTTTTT	CASLKGGAGEKLFF
NA	TRBV24-1	NA	TRBJ1-5	TGTGCCACCAGTGATGGAGCGGGGGGTGACAATCAGCCCCAGCATTTT	CATSDGAGGDNQPQHF
NA	TRBV28	NA	TRBJ1-3	TGTGCCAGCAGTTTACCAAGGAGTACTGGAAACACCATATATTTT	CASSLPRSTGNTIYF
TRBD1	TRBV28	NA	TRBJ1-6	TGTGCCAGCAGAGACAGGGGGCTCTCACCCCTCCACTTT	CASRDRGLSPLHF